The rows below give T cell receptor beta chains drawn from one sample of a study of blood T cell repertoires in COVID-19. The assay was immunoSEQ multiplex PCR, and TCRdb's table has in-frame clones only and misses some. The sample lists 170,000 or so clones, about 79% occurring once. Sequenced material: peripheral blood. These receptors were obtained from a woman in her sixties or seventies with acute or convalescent COVID-19. The CDR3 runs from the conserved cysteine through the conserved F or W. A D gene is named only where the DNA matches it firmly. Some rows mark clone size as missing; the rest say once, few, many or name a class of expanded clone.

CDR3	DNA	D	J	size	V
CASSQLVLAGEQYF	TGTGCCAGCAGCCAACTGGTCTTGGCGGGCGAGCAGTACTTC	NA	TRBJ2-7	NA	TRBV7-8
CASTADAGHTEAFF	TGTGCCAGCACCGCTGACGCAGGTCACACTGAAGCTTTCTTT	NA	TRBJ1-1	NA	TRBV19
CASTGGSGNIQYF	TGTGCCTCGACGGGCGGGAGTGGGAACATTCAGTACTTC	TRBD2	TRBJ2-4	NA	TRBV30
CASRGQLTANEQFF	TGTGCCAGTAGGGGGCAGTTGACAGCCAATGAGCAGTTCTTC	NA	TRBJ2-1	NA	TRBV19
CASSLAHGLGVFYEQYF	TGTGCCAGCAGCTTAGCCCACGGGCTGGGAGTATTCTACGAGCAGTACTTC	NA	TRBJ2-7	once	TRBV11-2
CASSFGQIAYNEQFF	TGTGCCAGCAGTTTCGGACAGATAGCCTACAATGAGCAGTTCTTC	NA	TRBJ2-1	NA	TRBV6-6
CASSYPPRAGADTQYF	TGTGCCAGCAGTTACCCCCCCCGAGCGGGAGCAGATACGCAGTATTTT	TRBD2	TRBJ2-3	NA	TRBV6-5
CASSQVGGADTQYF	TGTGCCAGCAGCCAAGTAGGAGGGGCAGATACGCAGTATTTT	NA	TRBJ2-3	NA	TRBV3-1/TRBV3-2
CASSLLAGGDGEQFF	TGTGCCAGCAGCCTTTTAGCGGGAGGTGATGGTGAGCAGTTCTTC	TRBD2	TRBJ2-1	NA	TRBV6-5
CASSENINRAGYTF	TGTGCCAGCAGCGAAAATATTAACAGGGCTGGCTACACCTTC	NA	TRBJ1-2	once	TRBV5-5
CASSILGHRSSEQYF	TGTGCCAGTAGTATTCTGGGACATCGGTCCAGCGAGCAGTACTTC	NA	TRBJ2-7	NA	TRBV19
CASSQGVFGETQYF	TGCGCCAGCAGCCAGGGGGTCTTCGGGGAGACCCAGTACTTC	TRBD1	TRBJ2-5	NA	TRBV5-1
CASKGDRNQPQHF	TGTGCCAGCAAAGGGGACAGAAATCAGCCCCAGCATTTT	TRBD1	TRBJ1-5	NA	TRBV2
CASSLQGNEKLFF	TGTGCCAGCAGCTTACAGGGAAACGAAAAACTGTTTTTT	NA	TRBJ1-4	NA	TRBV5-4
CASRPLTSGGEQFF	TGTGCCAGCAGGCCATTGACTAGCGGGGGTGAGCAGTTCTTC	TRBD2	TRBJ2-1	NA	TRBV2
CASSFRQPSTDTQYF	TGTGCCAGCAGCTTCAGACAGCCTAGCACAGATACGCAGTATTTT	NA	TRBJ2-3	NA	TRBV7-9
CATSRETGVAANEKLFF	TGTGCCACCAGCAGAGAAACAGGGGTTGCCGCGAATGAAAAACTGTTTTTT	TRBD1	TRBJ1-4	NA	TRBV15
CASSSIVGTVNTEAFF	TGTGCCAGCTCATCAATCGTCGGGACAGTGAACACTGAAGCTTTCTTT	TRBD1	TRBJ1-1	NA	TRBV18
CASSLSKTTYEQYF	TGTGCCAGCAGTTTATCAAAGACTACCTACGAGCAGTACTTC	NA	TRBJ2-7	NA	TRBV27
CAIAEAGTPRYEQYF	TGTGCCATCGCTGAGGCGGGAACCCCCAGGTACGAGCAGTACTTC	NA	TRBJ2-7	NA	TRBV10-3
CASSFVIGDTQYF	TGCGCCAGCAGCTTCGTCATCGGAGATACGCAGTATTTT	NA	TRBJ2-3	NA	TRBV5-1
CSAGQGASGTQYF	TGCAGCGCGGGACAGGGGGCGTCGGGTACGCAGTATTTT	TRBD1	TRBJ2-3	few	TRBV29-1
CASGWAGVEQYF	TGTGCCAGTGGATGGGCGGGAGTCGAGCAGTACTTC	TRBD2	TRBJ2-7	NA	TRBV19
CASSPSTGEETQYF	TGTGCCAGCTCACCATCGACAGGGGAAGAGACCCAGTACTTC	TRBD1	TRBJ2-5	NA	TRBV18
CASSAPSNYGYTF	TGTGCCAGCAGTGCCCCATCCAACTATGGCTACACCTTC	NA	TRBJ1-2	many	TRBV25-1
CASRAPQGNTIYF	TGTGCCAGCAGGGCCCCTCAGGGAAACACCATATATTTT	NA	TRBJ1-3	NA	TRBV6-5
CASRNRGPREGYTF	TGTGCCAGCAGAAACAGGGGGCCAAGGGAAGGCTACACCTTC	TRBD1	TRBJ1-2	once	TRBV3-1/TRBV3-2
CASSLTYRGYNEQFF	TGCGCCAGCAGCTTGACATACAGAGGGTACAATGAGCAGTTCTTC	NA	TRBJ2-1	NA	TRBV5-1
CASRTSVGGGPEAFF	TGCGCCAGCAGGACATCGGTGGGGGGAGGACCTGAAGCTTTCTTT	NA	TRBJ1-1	NA	TRBV10-2
CASSMGAGAGEQFF	TGTGCCAGTAGTATGGGGGCGGGAGCCGGTGAGCAGTTCTTC	NA	TRBJ2-1	NA	TRBV19
CASSDPLAGAGNEQFF	TGTGCCAGCAGTGACCCTCTAGCGGGAGCTGGTAATGAGCAGTTCTTC	TRBD2	TRBJ2-1	NA	TRBV6-4
CASSSTRALGADTQYF	TGTGCCAGCAGCTCCACCCGGGCGTTAGGGGCAGATACGCAGTATTTT	NA	TRBJ2-3	NA	TRBV7-2
CASSARQGRHQPQHF	TGTGCCAGCAGTGCAAGACAGGGGAGGCATCAGCCCCAGCATTTT	TRBD1	TRBJ1-5	NA	TRBV27
CASSGTSGSTYEQYF	TGTGCCAGCAGCGGGACTAGCGGGAGTACCTACGAGCAGTACTTC	TRBD2	TRBJ2-7	NA	TRBV9
CASREATGWVYEQYF	TGTGCCAGCAGGGAGGCAACTGGGTGGGTCTACGAGCAGTACTTC	NA	TRBJ2-7	NA	TRBV6-5
CASSYPTFGQVEQYF	TGTGCCAGCAGTTACCCGACCTTCGGACAAGTCGAGCAGTACTTC	NA	TRBJ2-7	few	TRBV6-6
CASSPTGLAGGSDYEQYF	TGCGCCAGCAGCCCGACGGGACTAGCGGGAGGGTCTGACTACGAGCAGTACTTC	TRBD2	TRBJ2-7	NA	TRBV5-1
CASRGLAGPHTGELFF	TGCGCCAGCCGGGGACTAGCGGGGCCCCACACCGGGGAGCTGTTTTTT	TRBD2	TRBJ2-2	NA	TRBV5-1
CASSEEMFYGYTF	TGTGCCAGCAGTGAGGAGATGTTTTATGGCTACACCTTC	NA	TRBJ1-2	NA	TRBV6-1
CASAPGTGDTDTQYF	TGCGCCAGCGCCCCGGGGACAGGGGACACAGATACGCAGTATTTT	TRBD1	TRBJ2-3	NA	TRBV10-1
CASSPGADQPQHF	TGTGCCAGCTCACCGGGAGCCGATCAGCCCCAGCATTTT	NA	TRBJ1-5	NA	TRBV18
CASSRLAGGETQYF	TGTGCCAGCAGCCGACTAGCGGGAGGAGAGACCCAGTACTTC	TRBD2	TRBJ2-5	NA	TRBV11-2
CAWSVPGSETQYF	TGTGCCTGGAGTGTACCTGGGAGCGAGACCCAGTACTTC	NA	TRBJ2-5	NA	TRBV30
CASRSSGSSETQYF	TGTGCCAGCAGGTCTAGCGGGAGCTCAGAGACCCAGTACTTC	TRBD2	TRBJ2-5	NA	TRBV2
CASSLIPGQTNSPLHF	TGTGCCAGTAGTTTGATACCGGGACAGACGAATTCACCCCTCCACTTT	TRBD1	TRBJ1-6	NA	TRBV19
CASSTRGRALGDTQYF	TGTGCCAGCAGCACCCGAGGGCGGGCCCTCGGAGATACGCAGTATTTT	NA	TRBJ2-3	NA	TRBV7-2
CAAGLAGRNEQFF	TGTGCTGCCGGACTAGCGGGAAGGAATGAGCAGTTCTTC	TRBD2	TRBJ2-1	NA	TRBV24-1
CASSIGTGGGFTGELFF	TGTGCCAGTAGTATAGGGACAGGGGGCGGATTCACCGGGGAGCTGTTTTTT	TRBD1	TRBJ2-2	NA	TRBV19
CSASLAEQFF	TGCAGTGCTAGTTTGGCTGAGCAGTTCTTC	NA	TRBJ2-1	NA	TRBV20-1
CASSPSPRLPYEQYF	TGTGCCAGTAGTCCCTCCCCTAGACTCCCCTACGAGCAGTACTTC	NA	TRBJ2-7	NA	TRBV19
CASSHTSTSRVENEQFF	TGTGCCAGCAGCCACACATCCACAAGCAGGGTGGAGAATGAGCAGTTCTTC	NA	TRBJ2-1	once	TRBV3-1/TRBV3-2
CASSAYGQSYGYTF	TGTGCCAGCAGCGCCTATGGACAGTCCTATGGCTACACCTTC	NA	TRBJ1-2	NA	TRBV9
CASSHSGHTDTQYF	TGTGCCAGCAGCCACAGCGGGCACACAGATACGCAGTATTTT	NA	TRBJ2-3	NA	TRBV3-1/TRBV3-2
CASSLPRGREGTEAFF	TGCGCCAGCAGCCTCCCTAGGGGGAGGGAGGGGACTGAAGCTTTCTTT	NA	TRBJ1-1	NA	TRBV4-1